This is a list of T cell receptor beta chains from one sample in a study of cytomegalovirus exposure and HLA in healthy donors. Profiling relied on immunoSEQ multiplex PCR, and the TCRdb table lists in-frame clones only, not all of them. The profile shows some 150,000 clones, roughly 79% of them singletons. Input material: PBMCs. The receptors were gathered from a woman in her thirties or forties in good health and CMV-seronegative. Both conserved end residues are part of each CDR3. The order of the fields is D gene, J gene, clone size, V gene, CDR3 DNA, CDR3 protein. D genes are given only for firm matches. Not all rows give a size; the values are once, few, many and, for expanded clones, a class.

- | TRBJ2-7 | - | TRBV2 | TGTGCCAGCAGTGTCAACAGGCGGGACTACGAGCAGTACTTC | CASSVNRRDYEQYF
- | TRBJ2-7 | - | TRBV28 | TGTGCCAGCAGTTTAAATCTCGGTAACTCCTACGAGCAGTACTTC | CASSLNLGNSYEQYF
- | TRBJ2-1 | - | TRBV7-9 | TGTGCCAGCAGCTTCAACAGGGCTTTCTACAATGAGCAGTTCTTC | CASSFNRAFYNEQFF
TRBD1 | TRBJ1-3 | - | TRBV9 | TGTGCCAGCGGGACAGGGGCCCACTCTGGAAACACCATATATTTT | CASGTGAHSGNTIYF
TRBD2 | TRBJ2-1 | - | TRBV29-1 | TGCAGCGTTGCGCCGGCACTAGCGGGATATGAGCAGTTCTTC | CSVAPALAGYEQFF
- | TRBJ2-7 | - | TRBV7-2 | TGTGCCAGCAGCTTAGGCGGGTCGGTCTACGAGCAGTACTTC | CASSLGGSVYEQYF
TRBD2 | TRBJ2-7 | - | TRBV4-1 | TGCGCCAGCAGCCCGTCCGGGGGGTCGGCCTACGAGCAGTACTTC | CASSPSGGSAYEQYF
- | TRBJ2-5 | - | TRBV28 | TGTGCCAGCAGCAAACAAAACCCGGAGACCCAGTACTTC | CASSKQNPETQYF
- | TRBJ2-2 | - | TRBV7-3 | TGTGCCAGCGGAGGGACGAACACCGGGGAGCTGTTTTTT | CASGGTNTGELFF
TRBD1 | TRBJ1-1 | large | TRBV5-1 | TGCGCCAGCAGCTTGGAGATTGACAGGGAGACTGAAGCTTTCTTT | CASSLEIDRETEAFF
- | TRBJ2-7 | - | TRBV4-1 | TGCGCCAGCAGCCAAAAGGATACAGGGAGCTCCTACGAGCAGTACTTC | CASSQKDTGSSYEQYF
- | TRBJ1-4 | - | TRBV27 | TGTGCCAGCAGTTTAGGTCAGGGTTTTAATGAAAAACTGTTTTTT | CASSLGQGFNEKLFF
TRBD1 | TRBJ2-5 | - | TRBV27 | TGTGCCAGCAGTTCGGACAGGGTAACGACCCAGTACTTC | CASSSDRVTTQYF
- | TRBJ2-5 | - | TRBV30 | TGTGCCGGCAAGAGGGCCGCTGGGGAGACCCAGTACTTC | CAGKRAAGETQYF
TRBD1 | TRBJ1-3 | once | TRBV2 | TGTGCCAGCACCACGGGACAGACGGGAAACACCATATATTTT | CASTTGQTGNTIYF
TRBD2 | TRBJ2-7 | - | TRBV28 | TGTGCCAGCGCACTAGCGGACGCTACGACGCAGTACTTC | CASALADATTQYF
TRBD1 | TRBJ1-5 | - | TRBV18 | TGTGCCAGCTCACTCACGGACAGGGGGGGATACCCCCAGCATTTT | CASSLTDRGGYPQHF
- | TRBJ1-5 | - | TRBV21-1 | TGTGCCAGCAGCAAAGAACTCCTGTCAGGGGGCAGGCAGCCCCAGCATTTT | CASSKELLSGGRQPQHF
- | TRBJ2-5 | - | TRBV7-6 | TGTGCCAGCAGCCCAAGCAGGGAAATCCAAGAGACCCAGTACTTC | CASSPSREIQETQYF
- | TRBJ1-3 | - | TRBV19 | TGTGCCAGTAGGGGAGTCGACTCTGGAAACACCATATATTTT | CASRGVDSGNTIYF
- | TRBJ2-3 | - | TRBV27 | TGTGCCAGCAGCCAGGGGGATACGCAGTATTTT | CASSQGDTQYF
TRBD2 | TRBJ2-3 | - | TRBV18 | TGTGCCAGCTCAGACGGGAGGGCCGGCACAGATACGCAGTATTTT | CASSDGRAGTDTQYF
- | TRBJ2-6 | - | TRBV6-1 | TGTGCCAGCAGTGTAGGGGCGTATGGGGCCAACGTCCTGACTTTC | CASSVGAYGANVLTF
- | TRBJ2-5 | - | TRBV20-1 | TGCAGTGCCGTCCTTAGAGAGACCCAGTACTTC | CSAVLRETQYF
- | TRBJ1-2 | - | TRBV7-9 | TGTTCCAGCGCAGGGGCGTACGGCTACACCTTC | CSSAGAYGYTF
- | TRBJ2-7 | - | TRBV29-1 | TGCAGCGTCCGCCGAGACTACGAGCAGTACTTC | CSVRRDYEQYF